Included here is one T cell receptor (beta chain) sequence, with context. The CDR3 is 10 residues long. V lost 7 bases and J lost 7, with 7 bases in between. Looked up from germline, CDR1 is SNHLY and CDR2 is FYNNEI. This sample stems from a study of blood T cell repertoires in COVID-19. At the level of the study: Sources were T cells, B-cell-depleted T cells, or PBMCs; the material itself was cDNA or gDNA.

Generated by immunoSEQ multiplex PCR, the TCRdb table keeps only in-frame clones and is missing some. The repertoire holds about 120,000 clones, with roughly 80% as singletons. The TCR originated in a human donor in a cohort sampled during active COVID-19. The sequenced material came from peripheral blood. The chain combines TRBV2 with TRBJ1-1; D not resolved. This CDR3 is CASMGSEAFF. CDR3 sequence (DNA): TGTGCCAGCATGGGCAGTGAAGCTTTCTTT.